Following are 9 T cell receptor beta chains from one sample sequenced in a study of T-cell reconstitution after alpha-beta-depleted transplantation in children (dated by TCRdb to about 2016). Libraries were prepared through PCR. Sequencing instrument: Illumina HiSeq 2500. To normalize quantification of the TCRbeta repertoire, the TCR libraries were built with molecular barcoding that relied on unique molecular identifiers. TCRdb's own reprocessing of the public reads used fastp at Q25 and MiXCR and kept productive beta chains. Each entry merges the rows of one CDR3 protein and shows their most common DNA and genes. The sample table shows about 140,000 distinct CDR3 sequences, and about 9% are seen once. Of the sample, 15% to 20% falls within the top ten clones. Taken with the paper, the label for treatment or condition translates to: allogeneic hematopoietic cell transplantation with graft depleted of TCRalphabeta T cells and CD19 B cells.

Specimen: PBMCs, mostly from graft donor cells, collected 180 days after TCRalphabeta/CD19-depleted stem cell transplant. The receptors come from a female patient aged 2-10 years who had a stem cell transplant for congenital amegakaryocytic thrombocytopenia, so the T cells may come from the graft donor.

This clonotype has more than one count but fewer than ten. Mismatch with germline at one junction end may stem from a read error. The CDR3 sequence: CSVEGLAAFYNEQFF. CDR3 bases: TGCAGCGTCGAAGGACTAGCGGCCTTTTACAATGAGCAGTTCTTC. The rearrangement uses TRBV29-1 and TRBJ2-1, with 10 bases lining up with TRBD2. Per germline, CDR1 SQVTM and CDR2 ANQGSEA. The CDR3 is made up of 15 amino acids.

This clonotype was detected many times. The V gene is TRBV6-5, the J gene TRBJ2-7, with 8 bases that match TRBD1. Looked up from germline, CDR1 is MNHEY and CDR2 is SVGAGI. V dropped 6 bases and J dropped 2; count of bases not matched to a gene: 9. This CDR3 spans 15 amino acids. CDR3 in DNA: TGTGCCAGCAGCACCCGTCGACAGGGGCCCTACGAGCAGTACTTC. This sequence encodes CASSTRRQGPYEQYF.

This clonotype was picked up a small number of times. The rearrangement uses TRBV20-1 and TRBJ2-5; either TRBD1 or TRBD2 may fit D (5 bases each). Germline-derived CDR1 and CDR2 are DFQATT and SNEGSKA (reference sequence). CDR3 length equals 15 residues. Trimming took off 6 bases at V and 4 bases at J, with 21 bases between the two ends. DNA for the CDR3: TGCAGTGCGGACGGGGTAGAGGGGCCGGGAGAGACCCAGTACTTC. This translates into CSADGVEGPGETQYF.

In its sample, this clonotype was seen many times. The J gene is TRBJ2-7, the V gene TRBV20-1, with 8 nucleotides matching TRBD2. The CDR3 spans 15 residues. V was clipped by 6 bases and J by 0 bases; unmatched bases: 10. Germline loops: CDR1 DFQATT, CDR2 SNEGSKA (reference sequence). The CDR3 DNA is TGCAGTGCCAGGTGGGAGCGGGGGTTCTCCTACGAGCAGTACTTC. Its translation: CSARWERGFSYEQYF.

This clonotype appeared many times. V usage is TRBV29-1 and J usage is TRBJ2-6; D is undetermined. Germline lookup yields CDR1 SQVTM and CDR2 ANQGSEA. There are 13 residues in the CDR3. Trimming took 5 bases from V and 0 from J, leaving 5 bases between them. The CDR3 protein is CSVMVSGANVLTF. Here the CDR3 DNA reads TGCAGCGTTATGGTCTCTGGGGCCAACGTCCTGACTTTC.

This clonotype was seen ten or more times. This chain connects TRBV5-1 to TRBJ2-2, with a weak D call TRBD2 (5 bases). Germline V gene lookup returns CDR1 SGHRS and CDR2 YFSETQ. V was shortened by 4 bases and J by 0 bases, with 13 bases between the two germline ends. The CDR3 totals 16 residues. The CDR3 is CASSLTNLANTGELFF. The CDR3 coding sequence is TGCGCCAGCAGCCTGACTAACCTCGCGAACACCGGGGAGCTGTTTTTT.

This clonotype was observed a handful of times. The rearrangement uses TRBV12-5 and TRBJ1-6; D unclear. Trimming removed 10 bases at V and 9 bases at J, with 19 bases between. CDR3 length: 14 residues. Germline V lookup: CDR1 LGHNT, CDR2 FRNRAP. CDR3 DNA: TGTGCTACTGCCACGGGCCCTGCGAGTTCACCCCTCCACTTT. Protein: CATATGPASSPLHF.

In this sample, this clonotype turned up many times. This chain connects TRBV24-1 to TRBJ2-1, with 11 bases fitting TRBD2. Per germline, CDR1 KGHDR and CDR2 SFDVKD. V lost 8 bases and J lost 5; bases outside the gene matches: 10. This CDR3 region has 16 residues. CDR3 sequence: CATMTAGTSGNNEQFF. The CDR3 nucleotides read TGTGCCACCATGACGGCCGGGACTAGCGGTAACAATGAGCAGTTCTTC.

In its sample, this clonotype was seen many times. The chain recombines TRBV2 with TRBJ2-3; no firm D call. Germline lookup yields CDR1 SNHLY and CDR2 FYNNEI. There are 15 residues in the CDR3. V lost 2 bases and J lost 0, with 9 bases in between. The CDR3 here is CASSELVTSTDTQYF. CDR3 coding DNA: TGTGCCAGCAGTGAACTGGTGACTAGCACAGATACGCAGTATTTT.